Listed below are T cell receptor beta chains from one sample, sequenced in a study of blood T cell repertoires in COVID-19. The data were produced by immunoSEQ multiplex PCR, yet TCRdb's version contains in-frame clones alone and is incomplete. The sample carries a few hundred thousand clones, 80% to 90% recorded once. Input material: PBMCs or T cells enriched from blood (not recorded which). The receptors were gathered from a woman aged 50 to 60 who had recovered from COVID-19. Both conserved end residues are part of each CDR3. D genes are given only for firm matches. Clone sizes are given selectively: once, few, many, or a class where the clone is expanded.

CASSFRGGNTEAFF	TGTGCCAGCAGTTTTCGCGGCGGGAACACTGAAGCTTTCTTT	TRBJ1-1	NA	TRBV27	NA
CASSSKNRNTEAFF	TGTGCCAGCAGTAGTAAAAACAGGAACACTGAAGCTTTCTTT	TRBJ1-1	NA	TRBV6-5	NA
CASNLGQGQPQHF	TGTGCCAGCAACCTCGGACAGGGTCAGCCCCAGCATTTT	TRBJ1-5	TRBD1	TRBV2	NA
CASSPGTSRYNEQFF	TGCGCCAGCAGCCCCGGGACATCGCGCTACAATGAGCAGTTCTTC	TRBJ2-1	NA	TRBV4-3	NA
CASGLAAYYGYTF	TGTGCTAGTGGTTTAGCCGCGTACTATGGCTACACCTTC	TRBJ1-2	NA	TRBV12-5	few
CASSSIRDRGGKLFF	TGTGCCAGCAGCTCGATCCGGGACAGGGGGGGAAAACTGTTTTTT	TRBJ1-4	TRBD1	TRBV13	NA
CASSKGDIPTNEKLFF	TGTGCCAGCAGTAAGGGGGACATTCCAACTAATGAAAAACTGTTTTTT	TRBJ1-4	NA	TRBV28	NA
CASSLGGALSRTGELFF	TGCGCCAGCAGCTTAGGGGGGGCCCTTTCAAGGACCGGGGAGCTGTTTTTT	TRBJ2-2	NA	TRBV5-1	NA
CASSLTGGNQPQHF	TGTGCCAGCAGTTTAACAGGGGGCAATCAGCCCCAGCATTTT	TRBJ1-5	TRBD1	TRBV27	NA
CASSPPGTQYGYTF	TGTGCCAGCAGCCCCCCCGGGACACAATATGGCTACACCTTC	TRBJ1-2	NA	TRBV9	NA
CASSGPTAGYTF	TGTGCCAGCTCAGGTCCGACAGCTGGCTACACCTTC	TRBJ1-2	NA	TRBV18	NA
CATFRWGGSGEEQFF	TGTGCCACCTTTCGATGGGGGGGAAGCGGGGAAGAGCAGTTCTTC	TRBJ2-1	TRBD2	TRBV6-5	once
CASSHGFVDRGQPQHF	TGTGCCAGCAGCCATGGGTTTGTGGACAGGGGCCAGCCCCAGCATTTT	TRBJ1-5	TRBD1	TRBV4-2	few
CASSFWGNEQYF	TGTGCCAGCAGTTTTTGGGGCAACGAGCAGTACTTC	TRBJ2-7	NA	TRBV28	once
CSVKPPTPRDTLYEQYF	TGCAGCGTCAAACCCCCCACTCCCCGGGACACCCTCTACGAGCAGTACTTC	TRBJ2-7	NA	TRBV29-1	NA
CASSSTGGFYGYTF	TGTGCCAGCAGTTCGACAGGGGGCTTCTATGGCTACACCTTC	TRBJ1-2	TRBD1	TRBV28	NA
CSASIRETQYF	TGCAGTGCTAGTATTCGGGAGACCCAGTACTTC	TRBJ2-5	NA	TRBV20-1	once
CASSHGLAGGRTGELFF	TGTGCCAGCAGTCACGGACTAGCGGGGGGGCGGACCGGGGAGCTGTTTTTT	TRBJ2-2	TRBD2	TRBV27	NA
CASSLGQADGAFF	TGCGCCAGCAGCTTGGGACAGGCCGATGGAGCTTTCTTT	TRBJ1-1	NA	TRBV5-1	NA
CASKGQSRGLASSYEQYF	TGTGCCAGCAAAGGGCAGAGCAGGGGGCTTGCGAGCTCCTACGAGCAGTACTTC	TRBJ2-7	TRBD1	TRBV27	NA
CASSRGDYTIYF	TGTGCCAGTAGCAGGGGGGACTACACCATATATTTT	TRBJ1-3	TRBD1	TRBV19	NA
CAISGDGNDATNEKLFF	TGTGCCATCAGCGGAGACGGCAACGATGCAACTAATGAAAAACTGTTTTTT	TRBJ1-4	NA	TRBV10-3	NA
CASSLSGGNQPQHF	TGTGCCAGCAGTTTATCCGGGGGCAATCAGCCCCAGCATTTT	TRBJ1-5	NA	TRBV28	NA
CASSPGTPNTGELFF	TGTGCCAGCAGCCCCGGGACACCGAACACCGGGGAGCTGTTTTTT	TRBJ2-2	NA	TRBV28	NA
CASSVGTLNYEQYF	TGTGCCAGCTCAGTCGGGACACTCAACTACGAGCAGTACTTC	TRBJ2-7	NA	TRBV18	NA
CASSYSGTGRNQPQHF	TGTGCCAGCAGTTACTCCGGGACAGGGCGCAATCAGCCCCAGCATTTT	TRBJ1-5	TRBD1	TRBV6-2/TRBV6-3	NA
CASSTGTGSIGANVLTF	TGTGCCAGCTCAACCGGGACAGGGTCGATTGGGGCCAACGTCCTGACTTTC	TRBJ2-6	TRBD1	TRBV18	NA
CASRGTEAFF	TGTGCCAGTCGAGGGACTGAAGCTTTCTTT	TRBJ1-1	NA	TRBV27	NA
CASTRGYNSPLHF	TGTGCCAGCACGCGGGGGTATAATTCACCCCTCCACTTT	TRBJ1-6	NA	TRBV12-3/TRBV12-4	once
CASSPGQTYEQYF	TGTGCCAGCAGCCCGGGACAGACCTACGAGCAGTACTTC	TRBJ2-7	TRBD1	TRBV7-8	NA
CASSLEGNEKLFF	TGTGCCAGCAGCCTGGAGGGTAATGAAAAACTGTTTTTT	TRBJ1-4	NA	TRBV3-1/TRBV3-2	NA
CASSESVLRGNQPQHF	TGTGCCAGCAGTGAGTCTGTGTTGAGGGGCAATCAGCCCCAGCATTTT	TRBJ1-5	NA	TRBV2	NA
CASRLRLGTGLETQYF	TGTGCCAGCAGATTACGACTCGGGACAGGGCTTGAGACCCAGTACTTC	TRBJ2-5	TRBD1	TRBV7-8	NA
CATSDPGQPLFF	TGTGCCACCAGTGACCCGGGACAGCCCCTGTTTTTT	TRBJ1-4	TRBD1	TRBV24-1	NA
CATNPTDRGSVGNQPQHF	TGTGCCACTAACCCTACGGACAGGGGAAGTGTAGGCAATCAGCCCCAGCATTTT	TRBJ1-5	TRBD1	TRBV19	NA
CASRHREQETQYF	TGTGCCAGCAGACACCGGGAACAAGAGACCCAGTACTTC	TRBJ2-5	NA	TRBV7-9	once
CASRTQGGVTNTEAFF	TGTGCCAGCAGGACCCAAGGCGGAGTAACGAACACTGAAGCTTTCTTT	TRBJ1-1	NA	TRBV11-2	NA
CSVEDGGTGSYGYTF	TGCAGCGTTGAAGATGGGGGGACAGGGTCCTATGGCTACACCTTC	TRBJ1-2	TRBD1	TRBV29-1	NA
CASSTGTRQPQHF	TGTGCCAGCAGTACCGGGACAAGGCAGCCCCAGCATTTT	TRBJ1-5	NA	TRBV6-2/TRBV6-3	NA
CASSQSPSRSTDTQYF	TGCGCCAGCAGCCAAAGTCCTAGTAGGAGTACAGATACGCAGTATTTT	TRBJ2-3	NA	TRBV4-1	NA
CASRVTRNEQFF	TGTGCCAGCAGAGTAACTCGGAATGAGCAGTTCTTC	TRBJ2-1	NA	TRBV2	NA
CASSLGPGSNYGYTF	TGTGCCAGCAGCTTGGGGCCAGGATCCAACTATGGCTACACCTTC	TRBJ1-2	NA	TRBV5-5	NA
CASSITPGLADRGSSTDTQYF	TGTGCCAGTAGTATAACCCCGGGACTAGCGGATCGGGGGTCTAGCACAGATACGCAGTATTTT	TRBJ2-3	TRBD2	TRBV19	NA
CASSLEPGGETQYF	TGTGCCAGCAGCTTAGAGCCCGGGGGAGAGACCCAGTACTTC	TRBJ2-5	NA	TRBV11-2	NA
CASSLQGTGPSYGYTF	TGTGCCAGCAGCTTACAGGGGACAGGTCCCTCATATGGCTACACCTTC	TRBJ1-2	TRBD1	TRBV7-3	once